The next 26 T cell receptor beta chains were all read from a single sample in a study of tumor-infiltrating lymphocytes in primary liver carcinoma. TCR beta cDNA came from about 500 ng total RNA, primed with a constant-region primer. Construction of TCR beta libraries relied on three successive nested multiplex PCR rounds employing slightly modified ARM-PCR. Researchers ran the first two PCR rounds for roughly 11 cycles each with TRBV1-TRBV30 forward primers and a C-beta reverse primer. Using its own MiXCR run on the multiplex PCR reads, TCRdb lists one record per CDR3 protein. The table shows around 120,000 distinct CDR3 sequences, with about 68% occurring only once. Co-extracted RNA and DNA came from roughly 20-30 mg of unsorted bulk tissue. The source material was liver tumor tissue from sampling region 1. Subset indicated: tumor region T1, superior pole. These receptor sequences come from a woman aged 55-75 years with primary liver carcinoma and hepatitis B virus infection.

The chain joins TRBV11-3 to TRBJ2-7; 8 nucleotides agree with TRBD1. Per germline, CDR1 SGHNT and CDR2 YENEEA. The CDR3 covers 14 residues. V trimming: 5 bases; J trimming: 4 bases; junction bases outside the gene matches: 7. For the CDR3, the DNA is TGTGCCAGCAGCAAACTCGGACAGGGTTACGAGCAGTACTTC. This codes for CASSKLGQGYEQYF. The full variable domain, in which reference TRBV11-3 and TRBJ2-7 provide the parts outside the CDR3, is EAGVVQSPRYKIIEKKQPVAFWCNPISGHNTLYWYLQNLGQGPELLIRYENEEAVDDSQLPKDRFSAERLKGVDSTLKIQPAELGDSAVYLCASSKLGQGYEQYFGPGTRLTVT.

This clonotype was counted a few times. V and J are TRBV28 and TRBJ2-3; 9 bases agree with TRBD2. Germline trimming cut 4 bases from V and 7 bases from J; bases unmatched to any gene: 12. The CDR3 contains 16 residues. The germline V gene encodes CDR1 MDHEN and CDR2 SYDVKM. CDR3 DNA: TGTGCCAGCAGTTCCAACTTAGCGGGAGTTCTAAATACGCAGTATTTT. It specifies CASSSNLAGVLNTQYF. The entire variable domain, with the rest obtained from reference TRBV28 and TRBJ2-3, is as follows: DVKVTQSSRYLVKRTGEKVFLECVQDMDHENMFWYRQDPGLGLRLIYFSYDVKMKEKGDIPEGYSVSREKKERFSLILESASTNQTSMYLCASSSNLAGVLNTQYFGPGTRLTVL.

To note about this clonotype: With a much larger clone just one base away, this may be a read error. The chain employs TRBV4-1 and TRBJ1-2; D is unresolved. This CDR3 has 13 residues. Per the germline V gene, CDR1 is MGHRA and CDR2 is YSYEKL. The CDR3, as DNA: TGCGCCAGCAGCAGGCGGCTGGGTGATGGCTGCACCTTC. This codes for CASSRRLGDGCTF.

This chain connects TRBV7-3 to TRBJ1-1; D uncertain. The CDR3 is 15 amino acids. The germline gives CDR1 SGHTA, CDR2 FQGTGA. The V gene lost 1 base and the J gene lost 0 bases, with 9 bases spanning the gap. CDR3 DNA: TGTGCCAGCAGCTTAAATTCAGGTGTGAACACTGAAGCTTTCTTT. Translated, it gives CASSLNSGVNTEAFF.

The sample holds many counts of this clonotype. The J gene is TRBJ2-6, the V gene TRBV28; D not resolved. Germline V gene data show CDR1 as MDHEN and CDR2 as SYDVKM. The CDR3 is 14 amino acids. The ends were cut back, 5 bases at V and 0 bases at J, with 5 bases in the middle. DNA for the CDR3: TGTGCCAGCAGTCGATCCTCTGGGGCCAACGTCCTGACTTTC. It codes for CASSRSSGANVLTF.

This clonotype was counted only a few times. This may be a read error, as it is one base from a much larger clone. The chain employs TRBV4-1 and TRBJ1-2; D gene uncertain. The CDR3 covers 18 residues. Germline CDR1 reads MGHRA; CDR2 reads YSYEKL. This CDR3 reads CAGSHSLEDPRATYGYTF. Written as DNA, the CDR3 is TGCGCCGGCAGCCACTCCCTAGAGGATCCTAGGGCGACCTATGGCTACACCTTC.

V gene TRBV4-2 combines with J gene TRBJ2-3; 11 nucleotides match TRBD2. Germline V lookup: CDR1 LGHNA, CDR2 YNFKEQ. Trimming took 0 bases from V and 5 from J; bases not matched to a gene: 10. The CDR3 is 18 amino acids. The CDR3 bases are TGTGCCAGCAGCCAAGACCTAGCGGGAGGATCTCGCATAGATACGCAGTATTTT. Its translation: CASSQDLAGGSRIDTQYF.

The J gene is TRBJ2-5, the V gene TRBV12-5; 7 bases map to TRBD1. This CDR3 spans 17 amino acids. J gave up 13 bases and V 1 base, and 21 bases lay outside the gene matches. Germline loops: CDR1 LGHNT, CDR2 FRNRAP. The CDR3 reads CASGLETGKVGQESLYF. The CDR3 DNA reads as TGTGCTAGTGGTTTGGAGACAGGGAAGGTGGGACAAGAGAGCCTGTACTTC.

Note on this clonotype: A read error may explain this, as a much larger clone is one base away. This chain connects TRBV29-1 to TRBJ2-5; possibly TRBD1 for D (6 bases). The CDR3 is 13 residues long. Germline values: CDR1 SQVTM, CDR2 ANQGSEA. The CDR3 reads CGVARQAGETQYF. In DNA, the CDR3 is TGCGGCGTAGCCCGACAGGCAGGGGAGACCCAGTACTTC.

This chain links TRBV28 with TRBJ2-6; D perhaps matches TRBD2 (5 bases). In germline, CDR1 is MDHEN, CDR2 SYDVKM. The germline V and J ends were trimmed by 4 bases and 0 bases, with 10 bases remaining between them. The CDR3 length is 16 residues. CDR3 loop: CASSSPGSSGANVLTF. The CDR3 coding sequence is TGTGCCAGCAGTTCCCCGGGGAGCTCTGGGGCCAACGTCCTGACTTTC.

About this clonotype: The conserved phenylalanine or tryptophan normally closing the CDR3 is absent here, so this likely arose from a read error. This sequence joins TRBV11-2 and TRBJ2-7; 7 bases are a match to TRBD2. Germline assignment: CDR1 SGHAT and CDR2 FQNNGV. The CDR3 totals 15 residues. The CDR3 spells CDSSLDSGLVPEQYY. CDR3 sequence (DNA): TGTGACAGCAGCTTAGATAGTGGACTAGTTCCCGAGCAGTACTAC.

The sample holds many counts of this clonotype. This sequence joins TRBV10-1 and TRBJ1-1, with a weak D call TRBD1 (6 bases). V was clipped by 4 bases and J by 3 bases, with 9 bases between them. This CDR3 has 13 residues. CDR1 WNHNN and CDR2 SYGVQD come from the germline V gene (reference sequence). The CDR3 spells CASSADSHTEAFF. CDR3 DNA sequence: TGCGCCAGCAGTGCGGACAGCCACACTGAAGCTTTCTTT.

A remark on this clonotype: The junction and the germline gene differ at one end; a read error may be behind it. The chain joins TRBV11-2 to TRBJ2-2; 11 nucleotides align to TRBD2. The germline gives CDR1 SGHAT, CDR2 FQNNGV. CDR3 length equals 15 residues. This chain's CDR3 is CASSWGLADTGGLFF. As DNA, the CDR3 is TGCGCCAGCAGCTGGGGACTAGCGGACACCGGGGGGCTGTTTTTT. The whole variable domain, filled in from reference TRBV11-2 and TRBJ2-2, reads EAGVAQSPRYKIIEKRQSVAFWCNPISGHATLYWYQQILGQGPKLLIQFQNNGVVDDSQLPKDRFSAERLKGVDSTLKIQPAKLEDSAVYLCASSWGLADTGGLFFGEGSRLTVL.

Remarks on this clonotype: A single base separates this from a much larger clone, so it may be a read error. The chain uses TRBV12-3 or TRBV12-4 and TRBJ2-7; possible D gene TRBD1, 5 bases. The CDR3 is 12 amino acids. CDR3 loop: CAPGKGFGEQYF. DNA of the CDR3: TGCGCCCCCGGAAAGGGGTTCGGCGAGCAGTACTTC.

This clonotype was picked up many times. Here the CDR3 DNA reads TGCAGCGTTGGCTCCGGGGGCCTCGAGCAGTACTTC. This sequence encodes CSVGSGGLEQYF. The chain recombines TRBV29-1 with TRBJ2-7; possibly TRBD1 or TRBD2 for D (6 bases each). Germline lookup yields CDR1 SQVTM and CDR2 ANQGSEA. With 4 bases removed from V and 6 bases from J, the gap between germline ends came to 13 bases. This CDR3 is built from 12 residues.

Written as DNA, the CDR3 is TGTGCCAGCAGCCTAGGAGGGGGCTCGGCTGAAGCTTTCTTT. It translates to CASSLGGGSAEAFF. The V and J genes are TRBV7-8 and TRBJ1-1; 7 nucleotides match TRBD1. The trim removed 5 bases at V and 6 bases at J, leaving 9 bases unmatched. Germline CDR1 is SGHVS and CDR2 is FQNEAQ. The length of the CDR3 is 14 residues.

Details on this clonotype: The junction and the germline gene differ at one end; a read error may be behind it. V is TRBV29-1 and J is TRBJ2-2; D possibly corresponds to TRBD1 (7 bases). Germline CDR1 reads SQVTM; CDR2 reads ANQGSEA. The CDR3 spans 14 residues. CDR3 in DNA: TGCAGCGTTGTCGGCAGGGGGGTTACCGGGGAACTGTCTTTT. It is translated as CSVVGRGVTGELSF.

This clonotype was seen many times. The chain recombines TRBV6-6 with TRBJ1-2, with D maybe TRBD1 (5 bases). CDR1 and CDR2 (germline): MNHNY, SVGAGI (reference sequence). The germline V and J ends were trimmed by 7 bases and 4 bases, with 10 bases remaining between them. The CDR3 extends over 12 amino acids. The CDR3 bases are TGTGCCAGCACCAGGGACTCCTATGGCTACACCTTC. Translation gives CASTRDSYGYTF.

The chain is built from TRBV10-3 and TRBJ1-1; tentatively, D is TRBD1 (6 bases). Germline V CDR1 and CDR2: ENHRY, SYGVKD. Trimming cost V 7 bases and J 0 bases, with 15 bases left between them. CDR3 length equals 15 residues. As DNA, the CDR3 is TGTGCCATCATCCCGGACAGCGATTTGAACACTGAAGCTTTCTTT. Its translation: CAIIPDSDLNTEAFF.

This clonotype was recorded only once. At one boundary the junction diverges from the germline segment, which might be a read error. The chain couples TRBV5-1 to TRBJ2-3, with D unresolved. The CDR3 totals 15 residues. Germline V lookup: CDR1 SGHRS, CDR2 YFSETQ. The CDR3 bases are TGCGCCAGCAACTTGGCCTCTTCGCTATCAGATACGCAGTATTTT. Translation: CASNLASSLSDTQYF.

Of note for this clonotype: A much larger clone differs from this one at a single base, so this may be a read error. The chain recombines TRBV7-8 with TRBJ2-2; perhaps D is TRBD1 or TRBD2 (6 bases each). Trimming took 5 bases from V and 3 from J, leaving 22 bases between them. This CDR3 comprises 18 residues. Germline-derived CDR1 and CDR2 are SGHVS and FQNEAQ. The CDR3 is CASSVLGTGDMDTGELFF. The CDR3 DNA reads TGTGCCAGCAGCGTACTCGGTACGGGGGACATGGACACCGGGGAGCTGTTTTTT. Supplemented by reference TRBV7-8 and TRBJ2-2, the full variable domain reads GAGVSQSPRYKVAKRGQDVALRCDPISGHVSLFWYQQALGQGPEFLTYFQNEAQLDKSGLPSDRFFAERPEGSVSTLKIQRTQQEDSAVYLCASSVLGTGDMDTGELFFGEGSRLTVL.

A word on this clonotype: Its ends do not fully match the called genes, so a read error is possible. The chain employs TRBV5-1 and TRBJ2-3; D is possibly TRBD2 (6 bases). The CDR3 extends over 16 amino acids. Germline-derived CDR1 and CDR2 are SGHRS and YFSETQ. The CDR3 sequence: CACSLGWGGGTDTQYF. CDR3 nucleotides: TGCGCCTGCAGCTTGGGCTGGGGAGGCGGCACAGATACGCAGTATTTT.

A remark on this clonotype: The CDR3 carries no conserved terminal phenylalanine or tryptophan, so it likely arises from a read error. This sequence joins TRBV6-2 or TRBV6-3 and TRBJ2-3; no clear D gene. CDR3 length: 12 residues. Germline V gene data show CDR1 as MNHEY and CDR2 as SVGEGT. V was cut by 7 bases and J by 5 bases, with 10 bases left in between. The CDR3 bases are TGTGCCAGCAACAAACAGATAGATACGCAGTATCTT. Translated, it gives CASNKQIDTQYL.

As for this clonotype: Since the CDR3 does not end with the conserved phenylalanine or tryptophan, this likely comes from a read error. The chain recombines TRBV10-3 with TRBJ2-5; D unclear. CDR3 length equals 13 residues. Trimming removed 10 bases from V and 1 base from J, with 13 bases in between. Germline-derived CDR1 and CDR2 are ENHRY and SYGVKD. CDR3 nucleotide sequence: TGTGCCACCAGGCAGGATGGCCAAGAGACCCAGTACTAC. Its translation: CATRQDGQETQYY.

About this clonotype: A much larger clone lies one base from this, so it may be a read error. This chain links TRBV12-3 or TRBV12-4 with TRBJ1-5; D is ambiguous. TRBJ2-3 matches the DNA end more closely, so the J call is doubtful. The CDR3 is 16 residues long. The DNA of the CDR3 is TGTGCCAGCAGTTCCCAAGGATTCTTGGCGGATCAGCCCCAGTATTTT. Translating gives CASSSQGFLADQPQYF.

Comments on this clonotype: Germline is not matched at one junction end, which may reflect a read error. The J gene is TRBJ1-2, the V gene TRBV11-2; D is ambiguous. The CDR3 has 12 amino acids. Germline V CDR1 and CDR2: SGHAT, FQNNGV. This chain's CDR3 is CPSNHGQSGYTF. The CDR3 DNA sequence: TGTCCCAGCAACCACGGCCAATCCGGCTACACCTTC.